A selection of T cell receptor beta chains follows, all from one sample in a study of circulating and synovial CD4+ cells in juvenile arthritis. Data came from immunoSEQ multiplex PCR; TCRdb stores just in-frame clones and leaves some out. This table has about 34,000 clones, around 95% appearing once. The sample consisted of CD4+ T cells from blood. These receptors all come from a human donor with juvenile idiopathic arthritis. The CDR3 runs from the conserved cysteine through the conserved F or W. The D gene is left open where the match is weak. The size entry is marked missing in some rows and otherwise reads once, few, many or a size class.

d_gene	len	abundance	v_gene	j_gene	CDR3nt	CDR3aa
-	14	-	TRBV6-1	TRBJ1-1	TGTGCCAGCAGACAGACAGGACCTAGCACTGAAGCTTTCTTT	CASRQTGPSTEAFF
TRBD1	15	-	TRBV9	TRBJ2-2	TGTGCCAGCAGCGGGGACAGGGGATATGGCGGGGAGCTGTTTTTT	CASSGDRGYGGELFF
-	13	-	TRBV19	TRBJ1-2	TGTGCCAGTAGTATTTGGAGGGGAGGAGGCTACACCTTC	CASSIWRGGGYTF
-	13	once	TRBV7-3	TRBJ1-1	TGTGCCAGCAGCCGACAGGAGAACACTGAAGCTTTCTTT	CASSRQENTEAFF
-	15	-	TRBV5-1	TRBJ1-2	TGCGCCAGCAGCTTGGCAGGGGACACCTATTATGGCTACACCTTC	CASSLAGDTYYGYTF
-	14	-	TRBV30	TRBJ1-6	TGTGCCTGGAGACTCGGACAGCTAAGTTCACCCCTCCACTTT	CAWRLGQLSSPLHF
-	15	-	TRBV28	TRBJ2-7	TGTGCCAGCAGTTCCACCTCCGGGTATGTCTACGAGCAGTACTTC	CASSSTSGYVYEQYF
TRBD1	13	once	TRBV27	TRBJ1-1	TGTGCCAGCAGTTACGACAGGGAAACTGAAGCTTTCTTT	CASSYDRETEAFF
-	13	-	TRBV12-5	TRBJ1-2	TGTGCTAGTTCCCAAACAGGCCTCTATGGCTACACCTTC	CASSQTGLYGYTF
-	14	-	TRBV6-1	TRBJ1-1	TGTGCCAGCAGTGTTCAAACAGGGTGGACTGAAGCTTTCTTT	CASSVQTGWTEAFF
-	15	-	TRBV28	TRBJ2-7	TGTGCCAGCAGTTCCCACAGGCTTTCAACCTACGAGCAGTACTTC	CASSSHRLSTYEQYF
-	15	-	TRBV18	TRBJ2-4	TGTGCCAGCTCACGGGTCGCAGGGGAGTTTGACATTCAGTACTTC	CASSRVAGEFDIQYF
TRBD2	20	-	TRBV4-3	TRBJ2-1	TGCGCCAGCAGCCAAGCCGGAATTTTAGCGGGGGGGAGGTCCTACAATGAGCAGTTCTTC	CASSQAGILAGGRSYNEQFF
TRBD2	15	-	TRBV19	TRBJ2-3	TGTGCCAGTAGTATCGGGCCTAGCGGTCCGAATACGCAGTATTTT	CASSIGPSGPNTQYF
TRBD1	15	-	TRBV5-1	TRBJ1-2	TGCGCCAGCAGCCCCCGGGACAGGGGACGGTCTGGCTACACCTTC	CASSPRDRGRSGYTF
TRBD1	14	-	TRBV2	TRBJ1-5	TGTGCCAGCAGCGGAAGACAGGGCGATCGCCTTCAGCATTTT	CASSGRQGDRLQHF
-	14	-	TRBV30	TRBJ1-1	TGTGCCTGGAGTGCCTCCCCCCTCGGTACTGAAGCTTTCTTT	CAWSASPLGTEAFF
TRBD1	15	-	TRBV5-4	TRBJ2-7	TGTGCCAGCAGCTTCCAACCACAGGGGGGCTACGAGCAGTACTTC	CASSFQPQGGYEQYF
-	16	-	TRBV5-6	TRBJ2-5	TGTGCCAGCAGCTTTCGTACTAATATAGGAGCGGAGACCCAGTACTTC	CASSFRTNIGAETQYF
TRBD2	15	-	TRBV5-1	TRBJ2-7	TGCGCCAGCAGCCGGGAGGACCTGCAGACCTACGAGCAGTACTTC	CASSREDLQTYEQYF
TRBD1	14	once	TRBV7-9	TRBJ1-2	TGTGCCAGCAGCCTTAGGGGACAGCTAGATGGCTACACCTTC	CASSLRGQLDGYTF
-	16	-	TRBV5-1	TRBJ2-1	TGCGCCAGCAGCGGGGGGGCCAACCCCACCTACAATGAGCAGTTCTTC	CASSGGANPTYNEQFF
TRBD2	18	-	TRBV6-7	TRBJ2-6	TGTGCCAGCAGACCCGGGGGGGGAAATTCGTCTGGGGCCAACGTCCTGACTTTC	CASRPGGGNSSGANVLTF
TRBD1	15	-	TRBV5-1	TRBJ1-2	TGCGCCAGCAGCTTGGAGGGACAGGGGGGCTATGGCTACACCTTC	CASSLEGQGGYGYTF
-	15	-	TRBV29-1	TRBJ1-2	TGCAGCGTGGCCTATACAGGGAAGTCGAGCTATGGCTACACCTTC	CSVAYTGKSSYGYTF
-	11	-	TRBV19	TRBJ1-1	TGTGCCAGTAGTGCGGTCGCTGAAGCTTTCTTT	CASSAVAEAFF